This section outlines one T cell receptor beta chain sequence together with its context. Its antigen is unknown. The data originate from a study of cytomegalovirus exposure and HLA in healthy donors. Study results and caveats: One cluster of highly shared sequence variants probably arose as a sequencing artifact.

PCR used 60 Vbeta primers and 13 Jbeta primers. Profiling relied on immunoSEQ multiplex PCR, and the TCRdb table lists in-frame clones only, not all of them. The table includes around 230,000 clones, 80% to 90% detected once. The V end was cut by 11 bases, the J end by 2 bases, with 13 bases between. The CDR3 is 12 residues long. CDR1 MNHNS and CDR2 SASEGT come from the germline V gene. The clonotype originates from a girl aged 2 to 9 in good health and CMV-seronegative. The sample consisted of PBMCs. This sequence joins TRBV6-1 and TRBJ2-7; tentatively, D is TRBD1 (5 bases). The CDR3 protein is CAGEDTAYEQYF. CDR3 coding DNA: TGTGCCGGAGAGGACACAGCCTACGAGCAGTACTTC.